Each of the 20 T cell receptor beta chains below was sequenced from the same sample in a study of OX40 agonist ivuxolimab in advanced cancers. TCRdb's copy holds only in-frame clones and misses some; the assay was immunoSEQ multiplex PCR. Of about 48,000 clones detected, about 83% appear once; the ten largest clones hold approximately 10%. The sample consisted of CD4+ or CD8+ T cells sorted from blood, taken in a trial of the OX40 agonist ivuxolimab. The origin of the receptors is an adult with an advanced solid tumor such as melanoma, head and neck, liver or kidney cancer.

The chain joins TRBV10-2 to TRBJ1-4, with D perhaps matching TRBD1 (6 bases). CDR3 size: 14 residues. With 6 bases removed from V and 6 bases from J, the gap between germline ends came to 14 bases. Germline values: CDR1 WSHSY, CDR2 SAAADI. The chain's CDR3 is CASSLTGRDEKLFF. CDR3 coding DNA: TGCGCCAGCAGCCTTACAGGGAGGGATGAAAAACTGTTTTTT.

The V call is TRBV30, the J call TRBJ2-5, with D perhaps TRBD2 (6 bases). V lost 4 bases and J lost 1, with 10 bases in between. Germline V gene data show CDR1 as GTSNPN and CDR2 as SVGIG (reference sequence). CDR3 size: 13 residues. CDR3 residues: CAWMEGRQETQYF. DNA for the CDR3: TGTGCCTGGATGGAGGGGCGCCAAGAGACCCAGTACTTC.

The V and J genes are TRBV5-1 and TRBJ1-1, with a weak D call TRBD1 (6 bases). The germline gives CDR1 SGHRS, CDR2 YFSETQ. With 0 bases removed from V and 2 bases from J, the gap between germline ends came to 14 bases. The CDR3 is 16 amino acids. In nucleotides, the CDR3 is TGCGCCAGCAGCTTGGACCAGGGGCCTTATAACACTGAAGCTTTCTTT. Its translation: CASSLDQGPYNTEAFF.

V is TRBV29-1 and J is TRBJ2-4; 9 bases agree with TRBD1. V was pared by 3 bases and J by 9 bases, with 9 bases of the junction left unmatched. The CDR3 sequence is 14 residues long. Germline values: CDR1 SQVTM, CDR2 ANQGSEA. The CDR3 DNA reads TGCAGCGTTGAGGACAGGGGAGAGGGGAGCATTCAGTACTTC. Encoded protein: CSVEDRGEGSIQYF.

The rearrangement uses TRBV5-6 and TRBJ1-5; TRBD1 matches 8 bases. Germline V gene sequence: CDR1 SGHDT, CDR2 YYEEEE. The CDR3 has 18 residues. J was trimmed by 0 bases and V by 2 bases; bases with no gene match: 10. The CDR3 region has the DNA TGTGCCAGCAGCTTCATGACAGGGGTGGCTTATAGCAATCAGCCCCAGCATTTT. It specifies CASSFMTGVAYSNQPQHF. The full variable domain, completed using reference TRBV5-6 and TRBJ1-5, is DAGVTQSPTHLIKTRGQQVTLRCSPKSGHDTVSWYQQALGQGPQFIFQYYEEEERQRGNFPDRFSGHQFPNYSSELNVNALLLGDSALYLCASSFMTGVAYSNQPQHFGDGTRLSIL.

The rearrangement uses TRBV5-1 and TRBJ2-1; no firm D call. V lost 3 bases and J 7 bases, leaving 5 bases between the germline ends. The length of the CDR3 is 11 residues. The germline CDR1 and CDR2 sequences are SGHRS and YFSETQ. This CDR3 reads CASSWRNEQFF. The CDR3 nucleotides read TGCGCCAGCAGCTGGCGTAATGAGCAGTTCTTC.

The chain joins TRBV2 to TRBJ1-3, with a tentative D call TRBD1 (6 bases). The CDR3 totals 14 residues. V lost 10 bases to trimming and J lost 0 bases, with 13 bases between them. CDR1 is SNHLY and CDR2 is FYNNEI in the germline V gene. DNA for the CDR3: TGTGCCACCAGGGGCGTGAACTCTGGAAACACCATATATTTT. This sequence encodes CATRGVNSGNTIYF. Supplemented by reference TRBV2 and TRBJ1-3, the full variable domain reads EPEVTQTPSHQVTQMGQEVILRCVPISNHLYFYWYRQILGQKVEFLVSFYNNEISEKSEIFDDQFSVERPDGSNFTLKIRSTKLEDSAMYFCATRGVNSGNTIYFGEGSWLTVV.

The chain employs TRBV5-4 and TRBJ1-1, with 7 bases aligning to TRBD1. This CDR3 has 11 amino acids. The junction had 7 bases not matched to a gene; V was cut back by 4 bases and J by 13 bases. CDR1 and CDR2 (germline): SGHNT, YYREEE (reference sequence). CDR3 residues: CASSEGTVGFF. In DNA, the CDR3 is TGTGCCAGCAGCGAGGGGACAGTTGGTTTCTTT.

The rearrangement joins TRBV23-1 to TRBJ1-2, with D perhaps matching TRBD1 (6 bases). TRBV23-1 is classed as an ORF, of uncertain function. The CDR3 runs 15 residues. V dropped 4 bases and J dropped 4 bases, with 16 bases sitting between them. CDR3 bases: TGCGCCAGCAGTCCCCTGGGGACACAACTCTATGGCTACACCTTC. Translating it yields CASSPLGTQLYGYTF.

The chain combines TRBV6-5 with TRBJ2-7; D might be TRBD1 (5 bases). The germline gives CDR1 MNHEY, CDR2 SVGAGI. This CDR3 region has 14 residues. Trimming removed 4 bases from V and 0 bases from J, with 10 bases in between. This CDR3 is CASSSQGPSYEQYF. The CDR3 DNA sequence: TGTGCCAGCAGTTCGCAGGGCCCCTCCTACGAGCAGTACTTC.

The chain couples TRBV19 to TRBJ2-7; the D gene could be TRBD1 or TRBD2 (6 bases each). The CDR3 is 15 residues long. Germline V lookup: CDR1 LNHDA, CDR2 SQIVND (reference sequence). With 1 base removed from V and 1 base from J, the gap between germline ends came to 11 bases. CDR3 DNA: TGTGCCAGTAGTATAGTTTCGGGGGCATCCTACGAGCAGTACTTC. It specifies CASSIVSGASYEQYF.

The chain combines TRBV11-2 with TRBJ2-5, with D hard to call. The germline V gene encodes CDR1 SGHAT and CDR2 FQNNGV. The CDR3 runs to 15 residues. Trimming took off 7 bases at V and 5 bases at J, with 20 bases between the two ends. CDR3 bases: TGTGCCAGCACCCCGTGGGGAATGATCGGGGAGACCCAGTACTTC. This translates into CASTPWGMIGETQYF.

CDR3 region: CASSGQAGAADTQYF. In DNA, the CDR3 is TGTGCCAGCAGCGGCCAAGCGGGGGCTGCGGATACGCAGTATTTT. The J gene is TRBJ2-3, the V gene TRBV7-9, with 8 nucleotides matching TRBD2. V shed 5 bases and J 6 bases; nucleotides not matched to a gene: 10. From germline, CDR1 is SEHNR and CDR2 FQNEAQ (reference sequence). This CDR3 is built from 15 residues.

In DNA, the CDR3 is TGTGCCAGCAGGGACACAGATACGCAGTATTTT. As protein: CASRDTDTQYF. The chain has TRBV2 and TRBJ2-3; no firm D call. V lost 6 bases, J lost 2 bases, and 3 bases lay in between. From germline, CDR1 is SNHLY and CDR2 FYNNEI. The CDR3 is made up of 11 amino acids.

The chain recombines TRBV28 with TRBJ2-1; TRBD1 is a possible D gene (5 bases). CDR1 MDHEN and CDR2 SYDVKM come from the germline V gene. This CDR3 region has 15 residues. Trimming shortened V by 3 bases and J by 10 bases, and 19 bases separated the two germline ends. The CDR3 region is CASSFGEGARWEQFF. The CDR3 bases are TGTGCCAGCAGTTTTGGGGAAGGGGCTCGGTGGGAGCAGTTCTTC.

The rearrangement links TRBV10-3 to TRBJ2-5; D remains ambiguous. V lost 6 bases and J 1 base, leaving 6 bases between the germline ends. The CDR3 is made up of 12 amino acids. The germline gives CDR1 ENHRY, CDR2 SYGVKD. CDR3 loop: CAIRDSQETQYF. For the CDR3, the DNA is TGTGCCATCAGAGACTCCCAAGAGACCCAGTACTTC.

This clone was detected only a few times. This chain joins TRBV11-3 and TRBJ1-5; D gene uncertain. The CDR3 contains 12 residues. With 6 bases removed from V and 4 bases from J, the gap between germline ends came to 7 bases. Germline V gene lookup returns CDR1 SGHNT and CDR2 YENEEA. This CDR3 reads CASRWKNQPQHF. Written as DNA, the CDR3 is TGTGCCAGCAGATGGAAAAATCAGCCCCAGCATTTT.

Comments on this clone: A junction end diverges from the germline sequence, so it may reflect a read error. This chain uses TRBV10-3 with TRBJ2-5; either TRBD1 or TRBD2 may fit D (6 bases each). The germline V gene has CDR1 ENHRY and CDR2 SYGVKD. The CDR3 totals 15 residues. CDR3 amino acids: CASSYSTGAGETQYF. CDR3 DNA sequence: TGTGCCAGCAGTTACTCGACGGGGGCGGGAGAGACCCAGTACTTC.

The chain carries TRBV19 and TRBJ1-1; D is unresolved. Trimming stripped 5 bases from V and 1 base from J, with 8 bases between. Germline CDR1 LNHDA, CDR2 SQIVND (reference sequence). There are 13 residues in the CDR3. The CDR3 DNA reads as TGTGCCAGTAGTTCGACGGGGAACACTGAAGCTTTCTTT. It translates to CASSSTGNTEAFF.

The V gene is TRBV27, the J gene TRBJ2-3; 9 nucleotides align to TRBD2. Germline-derived CDR1 and CDR2 are MNHEY and SMNVEV (reference sequence). J gave up 5 bases and V 5 bases, and 8 bases lay outside the gene matches. The CDR3 totals 15 residues. The CDR3 reads CASSTSGGRGDTQYF. DNA for the CDR3: TGTGCCAGCAGTACCAGCGGGGGGCGGGGAGATACGCAGTATTTT.